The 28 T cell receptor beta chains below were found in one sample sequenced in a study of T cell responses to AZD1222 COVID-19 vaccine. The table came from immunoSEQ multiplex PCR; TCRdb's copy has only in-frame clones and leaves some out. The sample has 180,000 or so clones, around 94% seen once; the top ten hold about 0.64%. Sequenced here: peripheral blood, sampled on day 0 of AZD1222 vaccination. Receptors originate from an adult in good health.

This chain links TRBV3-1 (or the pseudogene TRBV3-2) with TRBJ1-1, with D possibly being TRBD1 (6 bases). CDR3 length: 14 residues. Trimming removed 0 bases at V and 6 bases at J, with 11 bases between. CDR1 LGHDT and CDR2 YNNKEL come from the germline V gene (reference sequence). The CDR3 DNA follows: TGTGCCAGCAGCCAAGATAAGGGGGGATCTGAAGCTTTCTTT. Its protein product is CASSQDKGGSEAFF.

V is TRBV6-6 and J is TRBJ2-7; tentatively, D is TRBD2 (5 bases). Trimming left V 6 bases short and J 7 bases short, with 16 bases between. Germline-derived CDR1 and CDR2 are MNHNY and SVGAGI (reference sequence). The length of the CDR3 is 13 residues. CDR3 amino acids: CASSRGLSSEQYF. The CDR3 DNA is TGTGCCAGCAGCCGAGGACTCTCTAGTGAGCAGTACTTC.

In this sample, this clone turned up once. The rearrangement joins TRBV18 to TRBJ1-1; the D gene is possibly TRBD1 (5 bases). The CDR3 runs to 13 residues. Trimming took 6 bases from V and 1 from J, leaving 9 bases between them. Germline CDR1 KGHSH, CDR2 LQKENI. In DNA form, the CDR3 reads TGTGCCAGCTCCGGGACGTCGAACACTGAAGCTTTCTTT. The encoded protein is CASSGTSNTEAFF.

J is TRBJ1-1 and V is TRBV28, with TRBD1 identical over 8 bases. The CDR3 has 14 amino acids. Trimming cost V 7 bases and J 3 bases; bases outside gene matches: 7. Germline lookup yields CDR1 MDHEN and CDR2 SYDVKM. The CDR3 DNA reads TGTGCCAGCACCCTTCCCAGGGGGCACACTGAAGCTTTCTTT. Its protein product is CASTLPRGHTEAFF.

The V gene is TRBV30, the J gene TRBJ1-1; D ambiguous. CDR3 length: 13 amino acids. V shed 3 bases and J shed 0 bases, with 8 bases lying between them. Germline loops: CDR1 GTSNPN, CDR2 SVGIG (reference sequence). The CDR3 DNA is TGTGCCTGGAGGGTTTTTCTGAACACTGAAGCTTTCTTT. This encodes CAWRVFLNTEAFF.

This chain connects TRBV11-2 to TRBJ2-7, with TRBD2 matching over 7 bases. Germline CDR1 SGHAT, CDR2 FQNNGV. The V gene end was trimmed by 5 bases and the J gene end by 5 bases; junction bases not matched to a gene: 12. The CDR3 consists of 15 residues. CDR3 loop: CASSTGAGAVHEQYF. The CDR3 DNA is TGTGCCAGCAGCACAGGTGCGGGAGCGGTCCACGAGCAGTACTTC.

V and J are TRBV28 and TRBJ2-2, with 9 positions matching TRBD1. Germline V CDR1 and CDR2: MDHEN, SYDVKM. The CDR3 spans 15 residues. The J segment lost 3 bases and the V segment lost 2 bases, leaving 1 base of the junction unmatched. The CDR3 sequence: CASSLGDRDTGELFF. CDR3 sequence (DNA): TGTGCCAGCAGTTTAGGGGACAGGGACACCGGGGAGCTGTTTTTT.

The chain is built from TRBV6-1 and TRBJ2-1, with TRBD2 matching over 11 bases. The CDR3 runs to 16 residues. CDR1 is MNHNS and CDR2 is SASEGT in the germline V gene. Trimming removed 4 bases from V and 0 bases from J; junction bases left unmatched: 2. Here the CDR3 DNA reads TGTGCCAGCAGTGGCGGACTAGCGGGCTCCTACAATGAGCAGTTCTTC. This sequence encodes CASSGGLAGSYNEQFF.

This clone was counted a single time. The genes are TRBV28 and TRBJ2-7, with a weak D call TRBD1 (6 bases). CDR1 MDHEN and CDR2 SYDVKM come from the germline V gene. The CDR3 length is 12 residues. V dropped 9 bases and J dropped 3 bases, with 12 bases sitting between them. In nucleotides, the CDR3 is TGTGCCAGTTGCAGGGGTGACTACGAGCAGTACTTC. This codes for CASCRGDYEQYF.

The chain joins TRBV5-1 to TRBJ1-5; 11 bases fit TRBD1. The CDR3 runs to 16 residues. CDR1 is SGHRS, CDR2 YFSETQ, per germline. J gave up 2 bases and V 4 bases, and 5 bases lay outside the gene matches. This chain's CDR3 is CASSPGTGGRNQPQHF. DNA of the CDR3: TGCGCCAGCAGCCCTGGGACAGGGGGTCGCAATCAGCCCCAGCATTTT. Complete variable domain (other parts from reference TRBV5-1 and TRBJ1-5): KAGVTQTPRYLIKTRGQQVTLSCSPISGHRSVSWYQQTPGQGLQFLFEYFSETQRNKGNFPGRFSGRQFSNSRSEMNVSTLELGDSALYLCASSPGTGGRNQPQHFGDGTRLSIL.

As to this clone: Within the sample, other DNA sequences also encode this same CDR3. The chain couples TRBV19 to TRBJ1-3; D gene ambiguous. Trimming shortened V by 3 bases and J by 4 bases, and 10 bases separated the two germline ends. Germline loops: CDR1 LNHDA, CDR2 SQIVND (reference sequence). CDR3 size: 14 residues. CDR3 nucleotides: TGTGCCAGTAGTATCGGCGGACTCGGAAACACCATATATTTT. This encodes CASSIGGLGNTIYF.

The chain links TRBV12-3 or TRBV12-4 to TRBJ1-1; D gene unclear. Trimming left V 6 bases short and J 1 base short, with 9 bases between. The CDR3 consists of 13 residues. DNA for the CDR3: TGTGCCAGCAGGGTGAGATCGAACACTGAAGCTTTCTTT. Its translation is CASRVRSNTEAFF.

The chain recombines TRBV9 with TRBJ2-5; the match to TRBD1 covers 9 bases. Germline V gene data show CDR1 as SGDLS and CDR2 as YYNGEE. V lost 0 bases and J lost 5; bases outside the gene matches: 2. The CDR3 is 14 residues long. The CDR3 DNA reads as TGTGCCAGCAGCGTAGACAGGGGGCGGGAGACCCAGTACTTC. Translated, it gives CASSVDRGRETQYF.

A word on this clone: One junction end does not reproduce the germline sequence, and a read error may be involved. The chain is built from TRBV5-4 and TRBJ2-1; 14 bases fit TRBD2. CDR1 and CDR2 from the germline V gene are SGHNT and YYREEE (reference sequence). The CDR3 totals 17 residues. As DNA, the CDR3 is TGTGCCAGCAACTTGGGACTAGCGGGAGTATCCTACAATGAGCAGTTCTTC. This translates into CASNLGLAGVSYNEQFF.

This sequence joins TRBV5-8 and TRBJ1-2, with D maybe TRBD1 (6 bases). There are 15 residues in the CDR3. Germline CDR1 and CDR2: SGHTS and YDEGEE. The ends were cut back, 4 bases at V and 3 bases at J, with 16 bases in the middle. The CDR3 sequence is CASSPRQDSHYGYTF. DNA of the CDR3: TGTGCCAGCAGCCCACGGCAGGACAGTCACTATGGCTACACCTTC.

The chain's CDR3 is CAIKQSPYLTGGTEAFF. In DNA, the CDR3 is TGTGCCATCAAGCAGAGTCCGTATCTGACGGGGGGCACTGAAGCTTTCTTT. This chain uses TRBV10-3 with TRBJ1-1, with TRBD1 as a possible D gene (5 bases). The CDR3 is 17 amino acids. The V gene lost 7 bases and the J gene lost 4 bases, with 25 bases spanning the gap. Germline lookup yields CDR1 ENHRY and CDR2 SYGVKD.

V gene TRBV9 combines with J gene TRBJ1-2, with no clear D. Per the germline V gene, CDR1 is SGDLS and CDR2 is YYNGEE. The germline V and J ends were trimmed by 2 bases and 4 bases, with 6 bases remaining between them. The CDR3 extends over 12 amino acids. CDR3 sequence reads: CASSVGGYGYTF. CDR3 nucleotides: TGTGCCAGCAGCGTGGGCGGCTATGGCTACACCTTC.

The CDR3 nucleotides read TGTGCCAGCAGCTTGCGTTTGCCTAATGAAAAACTGTTTTTT. Protein sequence: CASSLRLPNEKLFF. The V call is TRBV5-5, the J call TRBJ1-4; D remains ambiguous. The V gene lost 1 base and the J gene lost 3 bases, with 7 bases spanning the gap. This CDR3 region has 14 residues. The germline gives CDR1 SGHKS, CDR2 YYEKEE (reference sequence).

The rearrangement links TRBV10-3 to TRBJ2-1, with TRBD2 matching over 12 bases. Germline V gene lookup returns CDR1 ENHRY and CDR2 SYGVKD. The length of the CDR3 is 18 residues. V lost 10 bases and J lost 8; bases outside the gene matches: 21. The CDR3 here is CATRKAALAGGGGDEQFF. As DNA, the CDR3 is TGTGCCACCAGAAAGGCGGCGCTAGCGGGAGGGGGGGGCGATGAGCAGTTCTTC.

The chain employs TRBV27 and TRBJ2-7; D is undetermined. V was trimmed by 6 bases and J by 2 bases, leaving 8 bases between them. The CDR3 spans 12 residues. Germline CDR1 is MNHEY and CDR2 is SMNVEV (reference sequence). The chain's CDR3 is CASRDPPYEQYF. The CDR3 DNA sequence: TGTGCCAGCAGGGACCCTCCCTACGAGCAGTACTTC.

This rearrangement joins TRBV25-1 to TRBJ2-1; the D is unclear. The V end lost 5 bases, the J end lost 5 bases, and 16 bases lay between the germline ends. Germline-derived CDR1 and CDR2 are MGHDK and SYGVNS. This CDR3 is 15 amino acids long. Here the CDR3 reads CASSRATILDNEQFF. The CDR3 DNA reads TGTGCCAGCAGTCGTGCTACTATATTAGACAATGAGCAGTTCTTC.

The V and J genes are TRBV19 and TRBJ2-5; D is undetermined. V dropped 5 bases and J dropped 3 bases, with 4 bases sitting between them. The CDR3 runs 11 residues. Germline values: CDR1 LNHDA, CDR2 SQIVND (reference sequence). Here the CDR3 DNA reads TGTGCCAGTAGTCAAGAAGAGACCCAGTACTTC. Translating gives CASSQEETQYF.

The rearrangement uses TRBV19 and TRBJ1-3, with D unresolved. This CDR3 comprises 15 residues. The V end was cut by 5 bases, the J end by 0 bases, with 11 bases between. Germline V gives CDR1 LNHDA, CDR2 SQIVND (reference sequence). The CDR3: CASSLHTDSGNTIYF. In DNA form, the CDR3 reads TGTGCCAGTAGTTTACACACCGACTCTGGAAACACCATATATTTT.

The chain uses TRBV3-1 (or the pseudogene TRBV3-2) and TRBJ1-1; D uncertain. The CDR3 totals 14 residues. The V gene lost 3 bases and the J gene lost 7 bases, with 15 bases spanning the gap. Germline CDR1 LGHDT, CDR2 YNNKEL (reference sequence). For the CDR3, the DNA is TGTGCCAGCAGCCATTCTTCCCCCAGCAGTGAAGCTTTCTTT. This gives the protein CASSHSSPSSEAFF.

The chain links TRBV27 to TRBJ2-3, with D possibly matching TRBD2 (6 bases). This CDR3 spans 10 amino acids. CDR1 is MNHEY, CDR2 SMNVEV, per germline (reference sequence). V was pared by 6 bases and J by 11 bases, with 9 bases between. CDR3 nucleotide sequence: TGTGCCAGCAGAGGGAGGAGGCAGTATTTT. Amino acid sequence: CASRGRRQYF.

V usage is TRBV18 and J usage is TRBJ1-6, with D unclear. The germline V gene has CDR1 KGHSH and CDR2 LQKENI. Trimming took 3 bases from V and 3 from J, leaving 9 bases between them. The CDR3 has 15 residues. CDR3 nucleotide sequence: TGTGCCAGCTCACCCTATCACGACTATAATTCACCCCTCCACTTT. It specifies CASSPYHDYNSPLHF. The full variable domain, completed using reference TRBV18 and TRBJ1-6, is NAGVMQNPRHLVRRRGQEARLRCSPMKGHSHVYWYRQLPEEGLKFMVYLQKENIIDESGMPKERFSAEFPKEGPSILRIQQVVRGDSAAYFCASSPYHDYNSPLHFGNGTRLTVT.

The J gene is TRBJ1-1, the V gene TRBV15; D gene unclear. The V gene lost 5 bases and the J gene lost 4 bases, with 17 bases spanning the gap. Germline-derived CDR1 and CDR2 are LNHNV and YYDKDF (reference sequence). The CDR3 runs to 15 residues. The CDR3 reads CATSPWNRGGTEAFF. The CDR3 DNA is TGTGCCACCAGCCCATGGAACCGGGGAGGCACTGAAGCTTTCTTT.

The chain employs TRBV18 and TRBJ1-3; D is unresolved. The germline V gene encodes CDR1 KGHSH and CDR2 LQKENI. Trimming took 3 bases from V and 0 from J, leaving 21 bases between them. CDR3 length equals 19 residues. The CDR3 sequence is CASSPIRLDGWFSGNTIYF. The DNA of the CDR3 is TGTGCCAGCTCACCCATCAGACTTGACGGATGGTTCTCTGGAAACACCATATATTTT. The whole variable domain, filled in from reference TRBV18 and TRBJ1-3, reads NAGVMQNPRHLVRRRGQEARLRCSPMKGHSHVYWYRQLPEEGLKFMVYLQKENIIDESGMPKERFSAEFPKEGPSILRIQQVVRGDSAAYFCASSPIRLDGWFSGNTIYFGEGSWLTVV.